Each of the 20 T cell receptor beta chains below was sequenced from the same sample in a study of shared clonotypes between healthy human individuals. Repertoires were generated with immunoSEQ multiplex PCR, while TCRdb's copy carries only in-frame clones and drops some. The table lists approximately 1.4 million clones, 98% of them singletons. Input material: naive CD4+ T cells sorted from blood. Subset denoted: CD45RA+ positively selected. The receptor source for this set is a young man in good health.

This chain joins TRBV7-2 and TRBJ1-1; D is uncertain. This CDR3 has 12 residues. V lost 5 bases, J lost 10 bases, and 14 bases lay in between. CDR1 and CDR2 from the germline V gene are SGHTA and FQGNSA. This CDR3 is CASSHPWAGAFF. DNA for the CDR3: TGTGCCAGCAGCCACCCATGGGCTGGAGCTTTCTTT. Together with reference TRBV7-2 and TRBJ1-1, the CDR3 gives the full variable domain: GAGVSQSPSNKVTEKGKDVELRCDPISGHTALYWYRQSLGQGLEFLIYFQGNSAPDKSGLPSDRFSAERTGGSVSTLTIQRTQQEDSAVYLCASSHPWAGAFFGQGTRLTVV.

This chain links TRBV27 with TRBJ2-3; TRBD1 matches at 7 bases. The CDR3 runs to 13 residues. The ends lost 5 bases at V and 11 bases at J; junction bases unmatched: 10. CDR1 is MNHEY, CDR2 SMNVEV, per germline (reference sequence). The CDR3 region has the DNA TGTGCCAGCAGTGACGGAAGGGGGCTGGGGCAGTATTTT. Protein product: CASSDGRGLGQYF.

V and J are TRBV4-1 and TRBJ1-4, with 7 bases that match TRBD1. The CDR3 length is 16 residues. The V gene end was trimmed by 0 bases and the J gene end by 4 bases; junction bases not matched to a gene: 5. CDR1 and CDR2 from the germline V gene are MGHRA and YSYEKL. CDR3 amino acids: CASSQEFQGGNEKLFF. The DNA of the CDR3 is TGCGCCAGCAGCCAAGAGTTCCAGGGGGGTAATGAAAAACTGTTTTTT.

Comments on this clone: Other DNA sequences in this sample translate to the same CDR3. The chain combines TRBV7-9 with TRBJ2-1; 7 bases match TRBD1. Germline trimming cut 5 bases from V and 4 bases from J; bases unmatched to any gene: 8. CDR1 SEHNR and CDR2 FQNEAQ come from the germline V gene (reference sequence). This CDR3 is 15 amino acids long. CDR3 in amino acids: CASSPRGTDYNEQFF. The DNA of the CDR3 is TGTGCCAGCAGCCCGAGGGGGACAGATTACAATGAGCAGTTCTTC.

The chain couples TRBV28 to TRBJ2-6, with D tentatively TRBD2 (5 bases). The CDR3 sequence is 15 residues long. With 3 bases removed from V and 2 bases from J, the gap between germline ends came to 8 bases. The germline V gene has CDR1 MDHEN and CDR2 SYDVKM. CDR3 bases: TGTGCCAGCAGTTTTATCGGGACTGGGGCCAACGTCCTGACTTTC. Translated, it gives CASSFIGTGANVLTF. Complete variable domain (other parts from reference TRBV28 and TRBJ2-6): DVKVTQSSRYLVKRTGEKVFLECVQDMDHENMFWYRQDPGLGLRLIYFSYDVKMKEKGDIPEGYSVSREKKERFSLILESASTNQTSMYLCASSFIGTGANVLTFGAGSRLTVL.

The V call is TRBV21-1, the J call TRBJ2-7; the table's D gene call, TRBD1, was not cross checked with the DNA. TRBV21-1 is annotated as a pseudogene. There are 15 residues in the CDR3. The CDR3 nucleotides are TGTGCCAGCAGCTCAAACCTGGGGCCCGCCTACGAGCAGTACTTC. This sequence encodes CASSSNLGPAYEQYF.

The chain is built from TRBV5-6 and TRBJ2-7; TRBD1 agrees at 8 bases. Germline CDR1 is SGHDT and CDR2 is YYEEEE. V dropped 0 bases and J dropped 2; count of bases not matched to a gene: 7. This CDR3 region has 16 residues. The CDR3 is CASSLVGDRPPYEQYF. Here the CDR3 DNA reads TGTGCCAGCAGCTTGGTGGGGGACAGGCCCCCCTACGAGCAGTACTTC.

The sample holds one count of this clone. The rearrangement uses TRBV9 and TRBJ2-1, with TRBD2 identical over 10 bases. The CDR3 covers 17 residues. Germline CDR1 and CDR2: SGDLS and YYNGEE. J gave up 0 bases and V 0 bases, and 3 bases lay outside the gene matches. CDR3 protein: CASSVVPSGSSYNEQFF. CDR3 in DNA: TGTGCCAGCAGCGTAGTACCTAGCGGGAGCTCCTACAATGAGCAGTTCTTC.

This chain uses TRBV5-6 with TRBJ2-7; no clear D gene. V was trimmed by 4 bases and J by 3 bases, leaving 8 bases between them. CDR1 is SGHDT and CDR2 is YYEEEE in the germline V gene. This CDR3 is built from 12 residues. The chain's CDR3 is CASSIYSYEQYF. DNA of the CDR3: TGTGCCAGCAGCATCTACAGCTACGAGCAGTACTTC.

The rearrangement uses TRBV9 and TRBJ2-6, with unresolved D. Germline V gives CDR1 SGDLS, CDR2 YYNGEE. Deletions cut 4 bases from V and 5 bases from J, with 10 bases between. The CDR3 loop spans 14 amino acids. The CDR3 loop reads CASSLSLRANVLTF. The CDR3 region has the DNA TGTGCCAGCAGCCTTTCTCTGAGGGCCAACGTCCTGACTTTC.

DNA for the CDR3: TGCGCCAGCAGCCCGATGGGGAGGGCTGGAAACACCATATATTTT. The encoded protein is CASSPMGRAGNTIYF. The chain carries TRBV5-1 and TRBJ1-3; the D is unclear. V was pared by 4 bases and J by 2 bases, with 13 bases between. CDR3 size: 15 residues. CDR1 is SGHRS and CDR2 is YFSETQ in the germline V gene.

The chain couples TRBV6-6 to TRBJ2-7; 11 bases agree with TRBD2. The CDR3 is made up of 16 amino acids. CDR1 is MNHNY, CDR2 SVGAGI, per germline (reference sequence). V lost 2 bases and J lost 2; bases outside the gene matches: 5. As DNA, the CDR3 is TGTGCCAGCAGTTACGGAGGTAGCGGGAGGGCCTACGAGCAGTACTTC. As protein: CASSYGGSGRAYEQYF.

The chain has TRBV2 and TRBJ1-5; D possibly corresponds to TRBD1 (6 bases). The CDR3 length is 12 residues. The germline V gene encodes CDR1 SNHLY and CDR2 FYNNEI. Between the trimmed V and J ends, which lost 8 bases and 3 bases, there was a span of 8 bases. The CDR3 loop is CASAGDNQPQHF. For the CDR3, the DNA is TGTGCCAGCGCAGGGGACAATCAGCCCCAGCATTTT. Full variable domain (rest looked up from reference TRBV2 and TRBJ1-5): EPEVTQTPSHQVTQMGQEVILRCVPISNHLYFYWYRQILGQKVEFLVSFYNNEISEKSEIFDDQFSVERPDGSNFTLKIRSTKLEDSAMYFCASAGDNQPQHFGDGTRLSIL.

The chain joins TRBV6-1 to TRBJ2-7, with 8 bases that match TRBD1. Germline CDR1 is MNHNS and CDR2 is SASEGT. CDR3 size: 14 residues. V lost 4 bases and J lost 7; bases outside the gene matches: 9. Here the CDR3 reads CASSAPTGASEQYF. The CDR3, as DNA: TGTGCCAGCAGTGCCCCGACAGGGGCATCGGAGCAGTACTTC.

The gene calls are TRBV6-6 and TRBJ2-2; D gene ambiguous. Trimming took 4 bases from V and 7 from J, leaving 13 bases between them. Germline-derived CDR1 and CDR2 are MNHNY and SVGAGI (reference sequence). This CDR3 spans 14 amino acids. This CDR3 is CASSFPRAGGELFF. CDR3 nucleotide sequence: TGTGCCAGCAGTTTCCCCCGGGCAGGCGGGGAGCTGTTTTTT.

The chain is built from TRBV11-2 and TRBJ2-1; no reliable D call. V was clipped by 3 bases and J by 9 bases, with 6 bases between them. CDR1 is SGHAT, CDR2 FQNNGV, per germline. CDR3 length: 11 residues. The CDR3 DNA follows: TGTGCCAGCAGCTTCCAGCGTGAGCAGTTCTTC. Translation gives CASSFQREQFF.

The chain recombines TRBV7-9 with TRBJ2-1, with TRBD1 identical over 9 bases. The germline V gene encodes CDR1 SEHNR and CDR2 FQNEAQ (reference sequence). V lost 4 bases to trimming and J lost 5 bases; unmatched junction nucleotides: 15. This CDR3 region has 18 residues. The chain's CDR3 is CASSSPRGQGYINNEQFF. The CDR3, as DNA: TGTGCCAGCAGCTCCCCGCGGGGACAGGGATACATCAACAATGAGCAGTTCTTC. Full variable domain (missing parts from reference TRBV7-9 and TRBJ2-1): DTGVSQNPRHKITKRGQNVTFRCDPISEHNRLYWYRQTLGQGPEFLTYFQNEAQLEKSRLLSDRFSAERPKGSFSTLEIQRTEQGDSAMYLCASSSPRGQGYINNEQFFGPGTRLTVL.

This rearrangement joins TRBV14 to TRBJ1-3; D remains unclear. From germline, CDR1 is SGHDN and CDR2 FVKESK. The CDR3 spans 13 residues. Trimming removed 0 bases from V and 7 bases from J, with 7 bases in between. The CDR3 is CASSQDWTNTIYF. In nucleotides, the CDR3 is TGTGCCAGCAGCCAAGATTGGACGAACACCATATATTTT.

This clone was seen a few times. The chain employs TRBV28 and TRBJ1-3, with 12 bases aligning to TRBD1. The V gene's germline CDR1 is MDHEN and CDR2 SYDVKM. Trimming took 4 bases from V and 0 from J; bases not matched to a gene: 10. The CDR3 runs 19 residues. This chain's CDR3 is CASSSRDRGRKGSGNTIYF. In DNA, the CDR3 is TGTGCCAGCAGTTCCCGGGACAGGGGGCGGAAAGGCTCTGGAAACACCATATATTTT.

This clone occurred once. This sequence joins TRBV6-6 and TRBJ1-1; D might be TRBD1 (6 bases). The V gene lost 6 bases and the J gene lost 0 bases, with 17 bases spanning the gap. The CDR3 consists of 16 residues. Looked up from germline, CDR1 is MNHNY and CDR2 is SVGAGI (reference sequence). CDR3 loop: CASSPIRDTMNTEAFF. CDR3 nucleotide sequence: TGTGCCAGCAGCCCCATCAGGGACACCATGAACACTGAAGCTTTCTTT.